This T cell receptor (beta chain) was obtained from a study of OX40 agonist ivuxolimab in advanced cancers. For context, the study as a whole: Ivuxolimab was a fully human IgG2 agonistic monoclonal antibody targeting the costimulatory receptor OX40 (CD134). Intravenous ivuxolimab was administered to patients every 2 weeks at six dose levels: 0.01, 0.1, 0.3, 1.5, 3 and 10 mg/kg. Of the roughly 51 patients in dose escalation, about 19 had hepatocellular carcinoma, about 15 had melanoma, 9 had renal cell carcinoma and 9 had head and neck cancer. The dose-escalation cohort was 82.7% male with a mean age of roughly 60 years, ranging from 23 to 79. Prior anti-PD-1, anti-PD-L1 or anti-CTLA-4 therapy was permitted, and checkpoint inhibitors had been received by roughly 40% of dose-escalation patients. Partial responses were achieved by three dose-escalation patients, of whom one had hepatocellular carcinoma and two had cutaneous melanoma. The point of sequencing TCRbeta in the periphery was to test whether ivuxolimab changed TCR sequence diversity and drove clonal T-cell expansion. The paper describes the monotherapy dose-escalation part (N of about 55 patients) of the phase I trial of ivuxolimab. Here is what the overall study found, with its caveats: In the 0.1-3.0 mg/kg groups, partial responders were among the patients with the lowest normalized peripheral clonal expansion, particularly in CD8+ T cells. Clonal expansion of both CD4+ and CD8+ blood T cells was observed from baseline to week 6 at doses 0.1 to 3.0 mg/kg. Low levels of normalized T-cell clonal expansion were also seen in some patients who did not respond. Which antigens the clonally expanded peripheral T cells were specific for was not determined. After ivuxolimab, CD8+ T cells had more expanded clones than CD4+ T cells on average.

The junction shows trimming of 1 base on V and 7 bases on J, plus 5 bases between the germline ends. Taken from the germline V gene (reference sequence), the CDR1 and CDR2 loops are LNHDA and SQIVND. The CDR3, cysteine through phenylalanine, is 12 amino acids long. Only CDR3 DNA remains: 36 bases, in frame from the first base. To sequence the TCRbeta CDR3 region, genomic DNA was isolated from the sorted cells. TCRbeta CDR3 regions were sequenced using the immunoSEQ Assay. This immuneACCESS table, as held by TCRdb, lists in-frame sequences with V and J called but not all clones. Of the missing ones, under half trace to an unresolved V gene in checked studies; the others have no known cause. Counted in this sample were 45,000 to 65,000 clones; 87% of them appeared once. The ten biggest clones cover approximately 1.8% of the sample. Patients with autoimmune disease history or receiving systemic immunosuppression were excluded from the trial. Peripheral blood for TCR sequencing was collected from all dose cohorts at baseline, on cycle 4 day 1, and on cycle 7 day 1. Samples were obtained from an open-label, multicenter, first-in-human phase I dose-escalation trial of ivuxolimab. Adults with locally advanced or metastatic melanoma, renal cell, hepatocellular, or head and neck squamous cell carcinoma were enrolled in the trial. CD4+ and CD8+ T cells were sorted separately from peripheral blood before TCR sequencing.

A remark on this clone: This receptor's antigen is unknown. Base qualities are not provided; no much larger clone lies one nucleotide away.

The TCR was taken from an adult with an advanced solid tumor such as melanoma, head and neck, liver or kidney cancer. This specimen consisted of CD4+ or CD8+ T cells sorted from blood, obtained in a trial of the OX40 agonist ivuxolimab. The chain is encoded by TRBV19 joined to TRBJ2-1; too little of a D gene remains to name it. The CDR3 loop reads CASSIVGNEQFF. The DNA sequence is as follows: TGTGCCAGTAGTATAGTAGGGAATGAGCAGTTCTTC. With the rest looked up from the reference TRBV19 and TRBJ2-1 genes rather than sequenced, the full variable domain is DGGITQSPKYLFRKEGQNVTLSCEQNLNHDAMYWYRQDPGQGLRLIYYSQIVNDFQKGDIAEGYSVSREKKESFPLTVTSAQKNPTAFYLCASSIVGNEQFFGPGTRLTVL.